This T cell receptor (beta chain) was sequenced during a study of cytomegalovirus exposure and HLA in healthy donors. For the study at large: Researchers previously reported finding roughly 120 million unique TCR beta sequences from approximately 200 million T cells. Findings and limits, study-wide: Accounts indicate the classifier identified cytomegalovirus status with strong specificity and sensitivity.

Notes on this clone: Its antigen is undetermined.

The V gene end was trimmed by 1 base and the J gene end by 4 bases; junction bases not matched to a gene: 10. The CDR3 runs to 18 residues. Germline V gene sequence: CDR1 MNHNS, CDR2 SASEGT. PCR used 60 Vbeta primers and 13 Jbeta primers. Only in-frame clones appear in the TCRdb table, and some are missing; sequencing was by immunoSEQ multiplex PCR. The sample lists about 140,000 clones, roughly four fifths occurring once. This clonotype was sampled from a woman aged 40 to 50 in good health and CMV-seronegative. The chain carries TRBV6-1 and TRBJ2-1; 10 bases fit TRBD2. Sequenced sample: PBMCs. CDR3 nucleotide sequence: TGTGCCAGCAGTGAAGAGCGGGGGGGGAATTTACGGTACAATGAGCAGTTCTTC. Protein product: CASSEERGGNLRYNEQFF.